This TCR beta chain was sequenced for a study of T cell repertoires in cytomegalovirus infection. At the level of the study: Both CMV infection and a matching HLA type were indicated by public TCR beta signatures.

Broader study findings: Across the ex vivo response, the dominant clonotypes were HLA-C-restricted CMV-specific TCR beta clonotypes. The study identified carriers of CMV plus the relevant HLA from cumulative public TCR beta family frequency.

In germline, CDR1 is SGHNT, CDR2 YYREEE (reference sequence). This CDR3 region has 13 residues. V dropped 4 bases and J dropped 3; count of bases not matched to a gene: 1. This clonotype has at least ten counts. Its antigen remains unidentified. One entry per CDR3 protein, called by TCRdb with MiXCR from the reads. Counted here are hundreds of thousands of distinct CDR3 sequences, around 11% occurring once; the ten biggest clones make up roughly 10%. The sequenced material came from PBMCs. This TCR came from a human donor in good health (CMV status not recorded). Some clones in this sample may be carry-over from other donors' samples. The chain uses TRBV5-4 and TRBJ2-5; 9 bases agree with TRBD2. The DNA for the CDR3 is TGTGCCAGCAGCCTAGCGGGGAAAGAGACCCAGTACTTC. It translates to CASSLAGKETQYF.